This is a list of T cell receptor beta chains from one sample in a study of CD8+ T cells in alopecia areata. Sequencing used immunoSEQ multiplex PCR; TCRdb keeps in-frame clones, though not all of them. The repertoire holds 79,000 or so clones, with roughly 70% as singletons. The sequencing used CD8+ T cells sorted from blood, collected at week 24, from a patient treated with tofacitinib. The receptors shown here come from a human donor with alopecia areata. The conserved cysteine and the conserved F or W are not part of the CDR3 here.

TRBV7-2	TRBJ1-6	15	ASSLLRAGSGNSPLH
TRBV6-5	TRBJ1-5	13	ASSYSRKSNQPQH
TRBV27	TRBJ2-2	15	ASSFTSGQGSTGELF
TRBV30	TRBJ2-7	10	AWRGAVGEQY
TRBV27	TRBJ2-5	12	ASSRRGSVETQY
TRBV29-1	TRBJ1-1	8	SVELTEAF
TRBV5-6	TRBJ2-3	14	ASSQDPTSPTDTQY
TRBV29-1	TRBJ2-3	14	SVEAPTGGFTDTQY
TRBV7-9	TRBJ2-7	13	ASSPGQGLSYEQY
TRBV9	TRBJ1-1	12	ASSAVDRPTEAF
TRBV29-1	TRBJ1-1	12	SALGTVVNTEAF
TRBV4-1	TRBJ1-1	14	ASSQDRQLLNTEAF
TRBV9	TRBJ2-2	14	ASSVVAGGPGGELF
TRBV27	TRBJ2-7	10	ASSSPSYEQY
TRBV27	TRBJ2-1	12	ASSFGGSYNEQF
TRBV30	TRBJ1-2	14	AWTAKGVGTNYGYT
TRBV7-9	TRBJ2-2	11	ASSSTNTGELF
TRBV9	TRBJ2-1	13	ASSSPSGTHNEQF
TRBV29-1	TRBJ2-2	11	SVVDRGDGELF
TRBV7-2	TRBJ2-3	14	ASSQSGLGTPDTQY
TRBV5-1	TRBJ2-1	9	ASSNDGEQF
TRBV28	TRBJ2-7	13	ASSSFVTGRPEQY
TRBV9	TRBJ2-1	10	ASSDRVDQQF
TRBV4-1	TRBJ2-7	11	ASSQVGGYEQY
TRBV27	TRBJ1-1	10	ASSETGVEAF
TRBV7-9	TRBJ1-5	15	ASSLMSGWDSNQPQH
TRBV27	TRBJ2-1	13	ASRNRREGRDEQF
TRBV29-1	TRBJ1-2	12	SVEGVEGMRGYT
TRBV2	TRBJ2-5	12	ASRQGRLRETQY
TRBV30	TRBJ2-7	11	AWDLGSSGEQY
TRBV2	TRBJ2-3	15	ASRGIHQASGGDTQY
TRBV6-5	TRBJ2-5	12	ASSYSRRQETQY
TRBV13	TRBJ2-7	13	ASSLGHSGGSEQY